A selection of T cell receptor beta chains follows, all from one sample in a study of T-cell memory formation after mild COVID-19. TCRdb used MiXCR to reprocess the 5' RACE reads, holding one entry per CDR3 protein. The sample includes around 250,000 distinct CDR3 sequences, about a sixth of them seen just once. Sequencing was done on a sample of PBMCs or a T cell subset sorted from them (not recorded which). The receptor set was obtained from a man aged 18 to 29 who had mild COVID-19 (a few samples of this study predate the infection). Cell type and time point are not known. Each CDR3 is given with its conserved first and last residue. Each record gives: J gene, D gene, V gene, clone size, CDR3 DNA, CDR3 protein. The D gene is left open where the match is weak. Clone size, where shown, is once, few, many, or a class for clones that have expanded.

TRBJ2-3 | TRBD2 | TRBV4-1 | . | TGCGCCAGCGGCAAAGCGGGACCTAGCACAGATACGCAGTATTTT | CASGKAGPSTDTQYF
TRBJ2-7 | . | TRBV20-1 | few | TGCAGTGCTAGAGATTCCGGAGAGCTAAGCTACGAGCAGTACTTC | CSARDSGELSYEQYF
TRBJ1-6 | . | TRBV4-2 | few | TGTGCCAGCAGCCAAGAGCAGGTCAGCTCCTATAATTCACCCCTCCACTTT | CASSQEQVSSYNSPLHF
TRBJ1-4 | . | TRBV7-9 | . | TGTGCCAGCAGCCCTATAGGGGGATATGCAACTAATGAAAAACTGTTTTTT | CASSPIGGYATNEKLFF
TRBJ2-5 | TRBD2 | TRBV2 | few | TGTGCCAGCAAACAAACCAGCGGGAAAGAGACCCAGTACTTC | CASKQTSGKETQYF
TRBJ2-2 | . | TRBV6-2/TRBV6-3 | . | TGTGCCAGCAGTTCTTTCCGGGCAGTCGCGAACACCGGGGAGCTGTTTTTT | CASSSFRAVANTGELFF
TRBJ1-5 | . | TRBV7-2 | few | TGTGCCAGCAGCTCCCAGGGGTGGCAGCCCCAGCATTTT | CASSSQGWQPQHF
TRBJ2-7 | . | TRBV4-1 | few | TGCGCCAGCAGCAAGGGCGGAATTCAATCCTACGAGCAGTACTTC | CASSKGGIQSYEQYF
TRBJ1-5 | TRBD1 | TRBV18 | . | TGTGCCAGCTCAGCGGGGACAGGGGGCATTCAGCCCCAGCATTTT | CASSAGTGGIQPQHF
TRBJ1-1 | . | TRBV18 | . | TGTGCCAGCTCAGCGGGGGAGACTGAAGCTTTCTTT | CASSAGETEAFF
TRBJ2-5 | TRBD2 | TRBV3-1 | few | TGTGCCAGCAGCCAAGATCGTCCACTAGCGGTATGGAAGACCCAGTACTTC | CASSQDRPLAVWKTQYF
TRBJ1-5 | . | TRBV6-6 | . | TGTGCCAGCAGTTGGCGACGGGGCAATCAGCCCCAGCATTTT | CASSWRRGNQPQHF
TRBJ2-7 | . | TRBV4-1 | . | TGCGCCAGCAGCCAACCCCGGGACGGTGACTACGAGCAGTACTTC | CASSQPRDGDYEQYF
TRBJ2-5 | TRBD2 | TRBV18 | . | TGTGCCAGCTCACCGCCAGGACTAGCGGGGGACAGTCTAGAGACCCAGTACTTC | CASSPPGLAGDSLETQYF
TRBJ2-2 | . | TRBV12-3/TRBV12-4 | few | TGTGCCAGCAGGAGGTCCGGGGAGCTGTTTTTT | CASRRSGELFF
TRBJ1-6 | TRBD1 | TRBV4-3 | few | TGCGCCAGCAGCCAGACAGGGGATTTGGGATATAATTCACCCCTCCACTTT | CASSQTGDLGYNSPLHF
TRBJ2-2 | . | TRBV5-1 | few | TGCGCCAGCAGGCGGGCTAGCGAGGAGCCCGGGGAGCTGTTTTTT | CASRRASEEPGELFF
TRBJ1-5 | . | TRBV3-1 | . | TGTGCCAGCAGCCTCGGGCCCCACGAGCCCCAGCATTTT | CASSLGPHEPQHF
TRBJ2-1 | . | TRBV5-4 | few | TGTGCCAGCAGCTTAATCGTAACGGGCAATGAGCAGTTCTTC | CASSLIVTGNEQFF
TRBJ1-2 | . | TRBV7-8 | . | TGTGCCAGCAGCTCGCTTAGAAACTATGGCTACACCTTC | CASSSLRNYGYTF
TRBJ1-2 | . | TRBV15 | . | TGTGCCACCAGCGGGCGGCCGGGGGGCTACACCTTC | CATSGRPGGYTF
TRBJ2-7 | TRBD1 | TRBV29-1 | . | TGCAGCGTCCCGGGACAGGACACCTACGAGCAGTACTTC | CSVPGQDTYEQYF
TRBJ2-5 | . | TRBV11-2 | few | TGTGCCAGCATTCAAGGGGCTGGGGCCCAGTACTTC | CASIQGAGAQYF
TRBJ2-5 | . | TRBV21-1 | . | TGTGCCAGCACCCTTGGAAGGGGAGAGACCCAGTACTTC | CASTLGRGETQYF
TRBJ1-1 | . | TRBV20-1 | few | TGCAGTGCTGTCAATGAGGACACTGAAGCTTTCTTT | CSAVNEDTEAFF
TRBJ2-1 | TRBD2 | TRBV6-5 | few | TGTGCCAGCAGATTCCTAGCGGGGGGCTACAATGAGCAGTTCTTC | CASRFLAGGYNEQFF
TRBJ1-5 | . | TRBV7-2 | few | TGTGCCGACCCCCGGGACCTAGATAGCAATCAGCCCCAGCATTTT | CADPRDLDSNQPQHF
TRBJ2-1 | . | TRBV7-9 | few | TGTGCCAGCAGCTTAAAGTCTGTAGGAACACGGGAAGAGGGGAATGAGCAGTTCTTC | CASSLKSVGTREEGNEQFF
TRBJ1-1 | . | TRBV4-1 | . | TGCGCCAGCAGCCAAGAAGCGTGGGAGGGGACTGAAGCTTTCTTT | CASSQEAWEGTEAFF
TRBJ1-2 | . | TRBV7-6 | . | TGTGCCAGCAGCTTAGGTCGCGTGGACGGCTACACCTTC | CASSLGRVDGYTF
TRBJ2-1 | TRBD2 | TRBV6-4 | many | TGTGCCAGCAGTAAAAGCGGGGGGGCAATGGATGAGCAGTTCTTC | CASSKSGGAMDEQFF
TRBJ2-3 | . | TRBV7-9 | . | TGTGCCAGCAGCCGCAACAGAGCTGGGTCGGGAGATACGCAGTATTTT | CASSRNRAGSGDTQYF
TRBJ2-5 | . | TRBV6-5 | few | TGTGCCAGCGGAGTTACCTTTGGGAGAGAGACCCAGTACTTC | CASGVTFGRETQYF
TRBJ2-5 | . | TRBV5-1 | few | TGCGCCAGCAACGGACTAACCCAAGAGACCCAGTACTTC | CASNGLTQETQYF
TRBJ1-1 | TRBD1 | TRBV29-1 | . | TGCAGCGCGACGGGACAGGGGGCGAACACTGAAGCTTTCTTT | CSATGQGANTEAFF
TRBJ1-6 | TRBD1 | TRBV6-5 | . | TGTGCCAGCAGTCCACAGGGGGCTAATTCACCCCTCCACTTT | CASSPQGANSPLHF
TRBJ2-6 | TRBD1 | TRBV5-1 | . | TGCGCCAGCAGCTTGTCGGGACAGGGAGCTGCCGGGGCCAACGTCCTGACTTTC | CASSLSGQGAAGANVLTF
TRBJ2-7 | TRBD1 | TRBV18 | . | TGTGCCAGCTCACGCGGACAGGGGGCTAAGTACGAGCAGTACTTC | CASSRGQGAKYEQYF
TRBJ1-2 | . | TRBV29-1 | . | TGCAGCGTTGTATCCCACGACTATGGCTACACCTTC | CSVVSHDYGYTF
TRBJ1-3 | . | TRBV11-2 | . | TGTGCCAGCAGTATTACGGGTTTCTCTGGAAACACCATATATTTT | CASSITGFSGNTIYF
TRBJ2-7 | . | TRBV9 | few | TGTGCCAGCAGCGTGAGGGACACCTCCTACGAGCAGTACTTC | CASSVRDTSYEQYF